A single sample is the source of the 3 T cell receptor beta chains below, sequenced in a study of human T cells and chemical hapten exposure. As for time point: patch test 1, 2 weeks after DPC sensitization. Treatment defined: therapeutic diphenylcyclopropenone sensitization with weekly scalp DPC. In TCRdb, the RACE reads were re-called with MiXCR into one record per CDR3 protein. The sample yields fewer than 500,000 distinct CDR3 sequences, around 5% seen once. This sample comprised whole blood, obtained in connection with sensitization to the hapten diphenylcyclopropenone (DPC). These receptors all stem from a woman in her 50s with alopecia areata. Some clones in this sample may be carry-over from other donors' samples.

There are a few counts of this clonotype. V is TRBV7-9 and J is TRBJ1-1; D might be TRBD1 (5 bases). The germline gives CDR1 SEHNR, CDR2 FQNEAQ (reference sequence). The CDR3 is 15 amino acids. The germline V and J ends were trimmed by 3 bases and 1 base, with 12 bases remaining between them. For the CDR3, the DNA is TGTGCCAGCAGCTTCGCGTCCGGGACGAACACTGAAGCTTTCTTT. Protein sequence: CASSFASGTNTEAFF.

Ten or more counts support this clonotype. V usage is TRBV14 and J usage is TRBJ2-7; a weak D match, TRBD2 (6 bases). The CDR3 spans 14 residues. The V end lost 0 bases, the J end lost 6 bases, and 12 bases lay between the germline ends. Per germline, CDR1 SGHDN and CDR2 FVKESK. The DNA for the CDR3 is TGTGCCAGCAGCCAAGAACTAGCTCACGGCGAGCAGTACTTC. Its translation: CASSQELAHGEQYF.

This clonotype was counted ten times or more. The rearrangement links TRBV20-1 to TRBJ1-1; 8 nucleotides agree with TRBD1. The junction had 7 bases not matched to a gene; V was cut back by 6 bases and J by 1 base. In germline, CDR1 is DFQATT, CDR2 SNEGSKA (reference sequence). The CDR3 covers 14 residues. The CDR3 DNA reads as TGCAGTGCCCAAACAGGGGGGTGGAACACTGAAGCTTTCTTT. As protein: CSAQTGGWNTEAFF.